This passage covers 20 T cell receptor beta chains from one sample sequenced in a study of T cell responses to AZD1222 COVID-19 vaccine. Profiled with immunoSEQ multiplex PCR; TCRdb holds only in-frame clones, not every one. The sample yields some 200,000 clones, approximately 94% seen once. Material: peripheral blood, obtained 28 days after the second dose of the MenACWY control vaccine. These receptors were taken from an adult who received the MenACWY meningococcal vaccine as a control.

This chain connects TRBV12-3 or TRBV12-4 to TRBJ1-1; D gene ambiguous. The CDR3 covers 13 residues. Trimming stripped 3 bases from V and 2 bases from J, with 7 bases between. The CDR3 DNA reads TGTGCCAGCAGTTTTCGAATCAACACTGAAGCTTTCTTT. Encoded protein: CASSFRINTEAFF.

The V call is TRBV29-1, the J call TRBJ1-4; D perhaps matches TRBD1 (6 bases). The germline CDR1 and CDR2 sequences are SQVTM and ANQGSEA. The length of the CDR3 is 15 residues. Deletions cut 4 bases from V and 0 bases from J, with 12 bases between. In nucleotides, the CDR3 is TGCAGCGTTGCTAGGGGGAGTGCAACTAATGAAAAACTGTTTTTT. Its translation is CSVARGSATNEKLFF.

The chain has TRBV28 and TRBJ1-5; D gene uncertain. CDR3 length equals 15 residues. Germline V CDR1 and CDR2: MDHEN, SYDVKM. The germline V and J ends were trimmed by 2 bases and 0 bases, with 8 bases remaining between them. The CDR3 spells CASSLTGLSNQPQHF. CDR3 coding DNA: TGTGCCAGCAGTTTAACCGGCCTTAGCAATCAGCCCCAGCATTTT.

The chain links TRBV7-9 to TRBJ2-1, with TRBD2 matching over 14 bases. CDR3 length equals 16 residues. Germline CDR1 and CDR2: SEHNR and FQNEAQ (reference sequence). V dropped 5 bases and J dropped 10; count of bases not matched to a gene: 10. CDR3 in amino acids: CASSPGTSGGLMEQFF. CDR3 sequence (DNA): TGTGCCAGCAGCCCAGGGACTAGCGGGGGACTGATGGAGCAGTTCTTC.

The V gene is TRBV7-8, the J gene TRBJ2-5; the D is unclear. Deletions cut 5 bases from V and 0 bases from J, with 10 bases between. The CDR3 totals 14 residues. Germline assignment: CDR1 SGHVS and CDR2 FQNEAQ. In nucleotides, the CDR3 is TGTGCCAGCAGCCCTGAGCAGTACCAAGAGACCCAGTACTTC. Translation gives CASSPEQYQETQYF.

The chain links TRBV27 to TRBJ1-1; D remains unclear. V lost 2 bases to trimming and J lost 4 bases, with 17 bases between them. From germline, CDR1 is MNHEY and CDR2 SMNVEV (reference sequence). This CDR3 is built from 16 residues. CDR3 protein: CASSLTSPMGSTEAFF. The CDR3 DNA follows: TGTGCCAGCAGTTTAACCTCACCCATGGGTTCCACTGAAGCTTTCTTT.

V gene TRBV12-3 or TRBV12-4 combines with J gene TRBJ1-6; D remains ambiguous. The V gene lost 4 bases and the J gene lost 3 bases, with 1 base spanning the gap. The CDR3 is 12 amino acids. CDR3 in amino acids: CASSYYNSPLHF. The CDR3 nucleotides are TGTGCCAGCAGTTACTATAATTCACCCCTCCACTTT.

The rearrangement uses TRBV28 and TRBJ2-1, with 8 bases identical to TRBD2. This CDR3 spans 14 amino acids. After removal of 5 bases from V and 1 base from J, the junction contained 1 base not matched to a gene. The germline V gene has CDR1 MDHEN and CDR2 SYDVKM. CDR3 in amino acids: CASSTSGSYNEQFF. CDR3 nucleotides: TGTGCCAGCAGTACTAGCGGTTCCTACAATGAGCAGTTCTTC.

The chain joins TRBV3-1 (or the pseudogene TRBV3-2) to TRBJ2-5; D assignment may be TRBD1 or TRBD2 (6 bases each). CDR3 length: 16 amino acids. In germline, CDR1 is LGHDT, CDR2 YNNKEL (reference sequence). Trimming shortened V by 2 bases and J by 2 bases, and 15 bases separated the two germline ends. CDR3: CASSQRTGGPQETQYF. The DNA for the CDR3 is TGTGCCAGCAGCCAAAGGACCGGGGGCCCTCAAGAGACCCAGTACTTC.

V and J are TRBV7-9 and TRBJ1-1; D unresolved. The ends were cut back, 7 bases at V and 4 bases at J, with 10 bases in the middle. CDR3 length equals 12 residues. Germline loops: CDR1 SEHNR, CDR2 FQNEAQ (reference sequence). The CDR3 region has the DNA TGTGCCAGCACGGGGATGGGCACTGAAGCTTTCTTT. This codes for CASTGMGTEAFF.

This sequence joins TRBV18 and TRBJ1-2, with a tentative D call TRBD1 (6 bases). CDR3 length: 13 amino acids. Germline assignment: CDR1 KGHSH and CDR2 LQKENI. The ends were cut back, 4 bases at V and 4 bases at J, with 10 bases in the middle. CDR3 amino acids: CASSLRQVYGYTF. In DNA form, the CDR3 reads TGTGCCAGCTCACTACGACAGGTCTATGGCTACACCTTC.

This rearrangement joins TRBV10-3 to TRBJ2-7, with 14 bases identical to TRBD2. CDR1 is ENHRY and CDR2 is SYGVKD in the germline V gene. The trim removed 7 bases at V and 5 bases at J, leaving 7 bases unmatched. The CDR3 extends over 15 amino acids. The CDR3 DNA reads TGTGCCATCACTGGGGGACTAGCGGGGGAAAACGAGCAGTACTTC. This gives the protein CAITGGLAGENEQYF.

This rearrangement joins TRBV7-9 to TRBJ2-7, with D tentatively TRBD1 (5 bases). The germline V gene encodes CDR1 SEHNR and CDR2 FQNEAQ (reference sequence). Between the trimmed V and J ends, which lost 2 bases and 5 bases, there was a span of 13 bases. The CDR3 spans 14 residues. CDR3 nucleotide sequence: TGTGCCAGCAGCTTACCAAGCAGGGCCCACGAGCAGTACTTC. It translates to CASSLPSRAHEQYF.

V gene TRBV19 combines with J gene TRBJ2-3, with a tentative D call TRBD2 (6 bases). The CDR3 spans 21 residues. CDR1 and CDR2 from the germline V gene are LNHDA and SQIVND (reference sequence). V lost 7 bases, J lost 2 bases, and 34 bases lay in between. The CDR3 DNA reads as TGTGCCAGTACCCCTACCAGCACCGGGACCACGCTGTGGGGGGACACAGATACGCAGTATTTT. This sequence encodes CASTPTSTGTTLWGDTDTQYF. Using reference TRBV19 and TRBJ2-3 for the parts outside the CDR3, the full variable domain is DGGITQSPKYLFRKEGQNVTLSCEQNLNHDAMYWYRQDPGQGLRLIYYSQIVNDFQKGDIAEGYSVSREKKESFPLTVTSAQKNPTAFYLCASTPTSTGTTLWGDTDTQYFGPGTRLTVL.

The chain employs TRBV28 and TRBJ2-1; the D gene is possibly TRBD1 (7 bases). CDR3 length: 15 amino acids. V was cut by 4 bases and J by 2 bases, with 12 bases left in between. Germline CDR1 MDHEN, CDR2 SYDVKM. This chain's CDR3 is CASSWRGPAYNEQFF. The CDR3 nucleotides are TGTGCCAGCAGTTGGAGGGGGCCGGCCTACAATGAGCAGTTCTTC.

The chain has TRBV30 and TRBJ1-5; tentative D call: TRBD1 (6 bases). The V end lost 1 base, the J end lost 6 bases, and 13 bases lay between the germline ends. The germline CDR1 and CDR2 sequences are GTSNPN and SVGIG (reference sequence). This CDR3 has 14 amino acids. The DNA of the CDR3 is TGTGCCTGGAGTGAAGGGCAGGGGTTTCAGCCCCAGCATTTT. Protein: CAWSEGQGFQPQHF.

The V call is TRBV5-4, the J call TRBJ1-6, with a weak D call TRBD1 (5 bases). The CDR3 sequence is 15 residues long. From germline, CDR1 is SGHNT and CDR2 YYREEE (reference sequence). V lost 1 base and J 7 bases, leaving 12 bases between the germline ends. CDR3 residues: CASSLRDGGNSPLHF. Written as DNA, the CDR3 is TGTGCCAGCAGCTTGCGGGACGGTGGGAATTCACCCCTCCACTTT. The variable domain in full, with the rest retrieved from reference TRBV5-4 and TRBJ1-6, is ETGVTQSPTHLIKTRGQQVTLRCSSQSGHNTVSWYQQALGQGPQFIFQYYREEENGRGNFPPRFSGLQFPNYSSELNVNALELDDSALYLCASSLRDGGNSPLHFGNGTRLTVT.

The DNA of the CDR3 is TGTGCCAGCAGCCAAGATTTAGGGGTCAATGAGCAGTTCTTC. As protein: CASSQDLGVNEQFF. This chain connects TRBV3-1 (or the pseudogene TRBV3-2) to TRBJ2-1, with D tentatively TRBD1 (5 bases). The germline V gene has CDR1 LGHDT and CDR2 YNNKEL (reference sequence). This CDR3 is built from 14 residues. V dropped 0 bases and J dropped 6 bases, with 9 bases sitting between them.

The chain combines TRBV7-3 with TRBJ1-1; possibly TRBD1 for D (5 bases). The germline V gene encodes CDR1 SGHTA and CDR2 FQGTGA. The CDR3 loop spans 15 amino acids. Trimming removed 1 base at V and 1 base at J, with 10 bases between. The CDR3 reads CASSLMGGPNTEAFF. The DNA for the CDR3 is TGTGCCAGCAGCTTAATGGGGGGACCGAACACTGAAGCTTTCTTT.

The chain uses TRBV18 and TRBJ1-2, with 7 bases fitting TRBD1. This CDR3 has 12 residues. Trimming took 5 bases from V and 6 from J; bases not matched to a gene: 3. Germline lookup yields CDR1 KGHSH and CDR2 LQKENI. CDR3 protein: CASSVDRDGYTF. The DNA for the CDR3 is TGTGCCAGCTCAGTTGACAGGGATGGCTACACCTTC.